The rows below give T cell receptor beta chains drawn from one sample of a study of tumor-infiltrating lymphocytes in primary liver carcinoma. TCRdb used MiXCR to reprocess the multiplex PCR reads, holding one entry per CDR3 protein. Of roughly 70,000 distinct CDR3 sequences listed, 71% were seen once; the top ten hold roughly two fifths. The sample was liver tumor tissue from sampling region 4. These receptors originate from a man aged 35-49 years with primary liver carcinoma and hepatitis B virus infection. CDR3s leave out the opening cysteine and the closing phenylalanine or tryptophan.

j_call: TRBJ2-3; v_call: TRBV12-3/TRBV12-4; cdr3_aa: SSRSTGGGDTQY
j_call: TRBJ1-2; v_call: TRBV5-4; cdr3_aa: ASSLAIWTGNNYDYT
j_call: TRBJ2-7; v_call: TRBV12-3/TRBV12-4; cdr3_aa: ASSLLAGPSYEQY
j_call: TRBJ2-2; v_call: TRBV11-2; cdr3_aa: ASGTGSTGELF
j_call: TRBJ1-5; v_call: TRBV5-6; cdr3_aa: ASSLGFDNQPQH
j_call: TRBJ2-2; v_call: TRBV5-4; cdr3_aa: ANSLRGTGELF
j_call: TRBJ2-3; v_call: TRBV5-5; cdr3_aa: AGSLGTYTDTQY
j_call: TRBJ2-7; v_call: TRBV4-3; cdr3_aa: ASSQDRSISWGRALE
j_call: TRBJ1-2; v_call: TRBV10-3; cdr3_aa: AVSGRNYGYT
j_call: TRBJ2-2; v_call: TRBV5-6; cdr3_aa: ANSQNRTYTWELF
j_call: TRBJ1-5; v_call: TRBV6-1; cdr3_aa: TSSKAREKAPQH
j_call: TRBJ2-3; v_call: TRBV11-2; cdr3_aa: ASSLARDSPTETQY
j_call: TRBJ2-7; v_call: TRBV12-3/TRBV12-4; cdr3_aa: ASSSGTSVGYEQY
j_call: TRBJ1-5; v_call: TRBV29-1; cdr3_aa: SVGEGNQPQH
j_call: TRBJ2-2; v_call: TRBV11-2; cdr3_aa: VSCIEASGNTGELF
j_call: TRBJ1-1; v_call: TRBV10-1; cdr3_aa: SRAVRTLGTVTEAS
j_call: TRBJ2-1; v_call: TRBV6-1; cdr3_aa: ASSEQKNDEQF
j_call: TRBJ2-3; v_call: TRBV29-1; cdr3_aa: SVEGAPGITDMQY
j_call: TRBJ2-7; v_call: TRBV10-1; cdr3_aa: ASSEPTRPYEQY
j_call: TRBJ2-7; v_call: TRBV11-2; cdr3_aa: TRSFIRGVIHNEQY
j_call: TRBJ1-6; v_call: TRBV30; cdr3_aa: AWTSAGIGNSPLH
j_call: TRBJ2-3; v_call: TRBV6-6; cdr3_aa: ANRKGTGGRTDTQY
j_call: TRBJ2-3; v_call: TRBV12-3/TRBV12-4; cdr3_aa: ASTFTGGGDTQY
j_call: TRBJ2-6; v_call: TRBV10-3; cdr3_aa: ATSVGGHGTNVLT
j_call: TRBJ2-2; v_call: TRBV5-6; cdr3_aa: ASNSGTGVTEELF
j_call: TRBJ1-2; v_call: TRBV4-2; cdr3_aa: ASSALDGNYGYI
j_call: TRBJ2-6; v_call: TRBV24-1; cdr3_aa: ATSDLAGSGANVLT
j_call: TRBJ2-1; v_call: TRBV11-2; cdr3_aa: ASSLDRGGRFHDEQF
j_call: TRBJ1-2; v_call: TRBV6-1; cdr3_aa: ASRTWTEGGYT
j_call: TRBJ2-2; v_call: TRBV6-2/TRBV6-3; cdr3_aa: ASSYSSKREINTGELC
j_call: TRBJ2-3; v_call: TRBV5-1; cdr3_aa: ASRGAGPETKY
j_call: TRBJ1-5; v_call: TRBV6-2/TRBV6-3; cdr3_aa: ASSSRVGVNQPQH
j_call: TRBJ1-2; v_call: TRBV11-1; cdr3_aa: ASSLGPNDYI
j_call: TRBJ2-6; v_call: TRBV11-2; cdr3_aa: VSSLNLGAGANILT
j_call: TRBJ2-2; v_call: TRBV7-2; cdr3_aa: ASSQAGVHPGELF
j_call: TRBJ2-4; v_call: TRBV6-2/TRBV6-3; cdr3_aa: AGSQGHENIQY
j_call: TRBJ2-2; v_call: TRBV7-9; cdr3_aa: ASSNGGLAMIGELF
j_call: TRBJ1-1; v_call: TRBV4-2; cdr3_aa: ASSQADRKNTEAF
j_call: TRBJ2-5; v_call: TRBV11-2; cdr3_aa: ASSPRSVPGVTQY
j_call: TRBJ2-7; v_call: TRBV6-1; cdr3_aa: SSSVTGGRERY
j_call: TRBJ2-6; v_call: TRBV30; cdr3_aa: ALLSGANVLT
j_call: TRBJ2-7; v_call: TRBV29-1; cdr3_aa: SVALWDSSCEQY
j_call: TRBJ2-7; v_call: TRBV5-1; cdr3_aa: ASSLGVSGSSSSYEQY
j_call: TRBJ2-3; v_call: TRBV24-1; cdr3_aa: ATSGSLRGATDTQY
j_call: TRBJ2-1; v_call: TRBV5-1; cdr3_aa: ASSSTSGTYDEQF
j_call: TRBJ1-4; v_call: TRBV12-3/TRBV12-4; cdr3_aa: ASSDRRAGEKHF
j_call: TRBJ1-4; v_call: TRBV29-1; cdr3_aa: SIRDSGDEKLF
j_call: TRBJ2-7; v_call: TRBV28; cdr3_aa: ASSLSGGNEQY
j_call: TRBJ2-3; v_call: TRBV10-1; cdr3_aa: ARGDEGKQHDTQY
j_call: TRBJ1-4; v_call: TRBV29-1; cdr3_aa: SAQKGGLNEKLF
j_call: TRBJ2-5; v_call: TRBV11-3; cdr3_aa: ASSLDAPGLGDETQY